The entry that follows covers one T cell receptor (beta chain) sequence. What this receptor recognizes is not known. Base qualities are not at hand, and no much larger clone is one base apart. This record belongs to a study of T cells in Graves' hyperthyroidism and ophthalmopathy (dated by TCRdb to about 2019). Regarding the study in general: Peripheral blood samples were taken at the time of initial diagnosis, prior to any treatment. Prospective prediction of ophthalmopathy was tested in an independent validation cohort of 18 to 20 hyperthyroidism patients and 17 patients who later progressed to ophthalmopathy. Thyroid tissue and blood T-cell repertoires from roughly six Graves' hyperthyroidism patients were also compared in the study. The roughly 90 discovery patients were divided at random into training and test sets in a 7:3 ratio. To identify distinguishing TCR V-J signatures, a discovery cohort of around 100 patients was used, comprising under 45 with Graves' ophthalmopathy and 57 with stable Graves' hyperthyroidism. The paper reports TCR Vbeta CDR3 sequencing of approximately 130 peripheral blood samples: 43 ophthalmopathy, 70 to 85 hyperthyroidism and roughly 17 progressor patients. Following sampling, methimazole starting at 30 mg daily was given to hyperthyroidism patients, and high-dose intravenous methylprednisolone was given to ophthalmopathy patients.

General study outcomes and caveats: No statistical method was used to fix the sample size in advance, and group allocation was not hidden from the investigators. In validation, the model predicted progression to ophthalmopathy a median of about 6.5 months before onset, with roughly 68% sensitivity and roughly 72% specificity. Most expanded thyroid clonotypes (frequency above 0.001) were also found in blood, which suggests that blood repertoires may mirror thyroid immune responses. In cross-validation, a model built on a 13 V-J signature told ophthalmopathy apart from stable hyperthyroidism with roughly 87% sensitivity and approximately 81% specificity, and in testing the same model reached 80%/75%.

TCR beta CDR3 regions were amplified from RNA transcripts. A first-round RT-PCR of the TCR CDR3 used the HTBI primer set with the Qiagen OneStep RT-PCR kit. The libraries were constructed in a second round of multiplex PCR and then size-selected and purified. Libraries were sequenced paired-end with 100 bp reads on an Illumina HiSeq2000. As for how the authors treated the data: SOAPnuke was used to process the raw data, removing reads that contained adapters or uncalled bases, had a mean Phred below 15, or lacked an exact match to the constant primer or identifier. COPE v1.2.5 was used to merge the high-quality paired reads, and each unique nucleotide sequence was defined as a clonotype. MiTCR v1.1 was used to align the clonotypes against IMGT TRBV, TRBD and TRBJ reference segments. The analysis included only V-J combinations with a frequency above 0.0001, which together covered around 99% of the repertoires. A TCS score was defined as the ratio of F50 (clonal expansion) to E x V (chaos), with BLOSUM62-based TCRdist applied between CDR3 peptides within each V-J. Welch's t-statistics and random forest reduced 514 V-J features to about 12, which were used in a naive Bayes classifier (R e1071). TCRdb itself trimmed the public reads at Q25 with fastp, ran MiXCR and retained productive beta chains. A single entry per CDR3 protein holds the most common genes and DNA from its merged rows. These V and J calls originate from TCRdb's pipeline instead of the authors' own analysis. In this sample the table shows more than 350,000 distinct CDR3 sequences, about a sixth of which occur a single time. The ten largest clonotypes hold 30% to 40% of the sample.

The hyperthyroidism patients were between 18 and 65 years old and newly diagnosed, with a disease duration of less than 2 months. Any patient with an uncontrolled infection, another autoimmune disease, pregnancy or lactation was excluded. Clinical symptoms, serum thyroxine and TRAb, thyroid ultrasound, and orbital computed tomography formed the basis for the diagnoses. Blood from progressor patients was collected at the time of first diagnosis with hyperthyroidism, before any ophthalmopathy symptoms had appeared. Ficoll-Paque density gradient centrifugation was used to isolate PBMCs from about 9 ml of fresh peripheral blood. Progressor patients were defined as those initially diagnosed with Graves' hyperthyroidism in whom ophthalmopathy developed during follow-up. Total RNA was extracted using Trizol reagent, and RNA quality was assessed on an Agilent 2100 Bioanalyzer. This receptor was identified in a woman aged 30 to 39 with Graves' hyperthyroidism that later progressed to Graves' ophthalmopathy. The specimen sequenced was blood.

The CDR3 region: CASSLRGGGLATEAFF. The DNA sequence follows: TGTGCCAGCAGTTTAAGAGGAGGGGGCTTGGCCACTGAAGCTTTCTTT. The chain is made from TRBV11-2 and TRBJ1-1, with 7 central nucleotides matching TRBD1. Compared with germline, V lacks 6 bases and J lacks 4 bases; bases without a gene match: 14. CDR1 and CDR2, per the germline V gene, are SGHAT and FQNNGV. The cysteine opens and the phenylalanine closes a CDR3 of 16 amino acids. Only the CDR3 part of the read is kept: 48 bases, read in frame from the first base. With the rest looked up from the reference TRBV11-2 and TRBJ1-1 genes rather than sequenced, the full variable domain is EAGVAQSPRYKIIEKRQSVAFWCNPISGHATLYWYQQILGQGPKLLIQFQNNGVVDDSQLPKDRFSAERLKGVDSTLKIQPAKLEDSAVYLCASSLRGGGLATEAFFGQGTRLTVV.